This T cell receptor (beta chain) is drawn from a study of T cell responses to AZD1222 COVID-19 vaccine. Findings and caveats of the study: Targets within unmutated variant regions were reportedly found for nearly half of spike-specific TCRs.

CDR1 SQVTM and CDR2 ANQGSEA come from the germline V gene. V shed 7 bases and J 7 bases; nucleotides not matched to a gene: 2. The CDR3 length is 12 residues. Comment on this clone: What it binds is unknown.

Method: immunoSEQ multiplex PCR; TCRdb's copy keeps in-frame clones and lacks some. The table records some 150,000 clones, around 84% of them present only once. This chain links TRBV29-1 with TRBJ1-4; 11 nucleotides match TRBD1. Sequenced material: peripheral blood, taken 28 days after the second AZD1222 dose. This receptor was identified in an adult who received the AZD1222 COVID-19 vaccine. Here the CDR3 DNA reads TGCAGCGCGGGACAGGGGGGTGAAAAACTGTTTTTT. Translated: CSAGQGGEKLFF.